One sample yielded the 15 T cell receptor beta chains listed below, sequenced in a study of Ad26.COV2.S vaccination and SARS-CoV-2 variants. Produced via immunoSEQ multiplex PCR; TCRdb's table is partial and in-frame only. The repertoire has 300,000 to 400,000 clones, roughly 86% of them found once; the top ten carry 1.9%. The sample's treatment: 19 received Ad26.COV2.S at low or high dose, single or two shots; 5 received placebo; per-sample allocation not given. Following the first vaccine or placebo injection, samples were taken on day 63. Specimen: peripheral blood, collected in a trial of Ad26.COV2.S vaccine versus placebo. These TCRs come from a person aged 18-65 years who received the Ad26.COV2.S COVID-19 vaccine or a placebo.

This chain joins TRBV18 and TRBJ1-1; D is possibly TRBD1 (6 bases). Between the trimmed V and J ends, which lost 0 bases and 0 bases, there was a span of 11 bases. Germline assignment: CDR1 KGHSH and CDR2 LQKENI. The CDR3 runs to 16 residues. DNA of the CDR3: TGTGCCAGCTCACCACCCTCGACAGGTATGAACACTGAAGCTTTCTTT. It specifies CASSPPSTGMNTEAFF.

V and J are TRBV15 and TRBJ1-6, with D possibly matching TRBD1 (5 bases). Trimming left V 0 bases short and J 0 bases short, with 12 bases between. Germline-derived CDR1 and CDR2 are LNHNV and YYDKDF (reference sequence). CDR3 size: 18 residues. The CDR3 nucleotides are TGTGCCACCAGCAGAGACCGGGACGCGAGCTCCTATAATTCACCCCTCCACTTT. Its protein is CATSRDRDASSYNSPLHF.

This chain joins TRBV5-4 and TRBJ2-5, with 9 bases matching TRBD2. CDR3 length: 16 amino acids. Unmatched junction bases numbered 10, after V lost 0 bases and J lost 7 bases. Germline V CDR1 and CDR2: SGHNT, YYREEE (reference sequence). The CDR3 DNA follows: TGTGCCAGCAGCTTGGCCCCGGCGGGGGGGCCCGGGACCCAGTACTTC. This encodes CASSLAPAGGPGTQYF.

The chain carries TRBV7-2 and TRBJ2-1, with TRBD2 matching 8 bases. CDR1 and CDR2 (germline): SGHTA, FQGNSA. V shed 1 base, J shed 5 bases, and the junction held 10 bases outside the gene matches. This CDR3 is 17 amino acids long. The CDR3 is CASSLGSSGIKNNEQFF. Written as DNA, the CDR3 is TGTGCCAGCAGCTTAGGGAGTAGCGGGATCAAGAACAATGAGCAGTTCTTC.

The CDR3 nucleotides are TGTGCCAGCAGTTTAATTGGGGAGGGGAACTATGGCTACACCTTC. Residues: CASSLIGEGNYGYTF. V usage is TRBV27 and J usage is TRBJ1-2; a possible D gene is TRBD1 (5 bases). This CDR3 is 15 amino acids long. Germline assignment: CDR1 MNHEY and CDR2 SMNVEV (reference sequence). V dropped 2 bases and J dropped 2 bases, with 12 bases sitting between them.

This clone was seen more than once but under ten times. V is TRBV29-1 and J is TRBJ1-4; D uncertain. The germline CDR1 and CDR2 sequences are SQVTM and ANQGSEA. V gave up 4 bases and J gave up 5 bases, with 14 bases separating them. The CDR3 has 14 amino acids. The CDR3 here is CSVGLPDTNEKLFF. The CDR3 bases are TGCAGCGTTGGTTTGCCAGACACGAATGAAAAACTGTTTTTT. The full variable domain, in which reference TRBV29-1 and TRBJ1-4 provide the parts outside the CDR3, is SAVISQKPSRDICQRGTSLTIQCQVDSQVTMMFWYRQQPGQSLTLIATANQGSEATYESGFVIDKFPISRPNLTFSTLTVSNMSPEDSSIYLCSVGLPDTNEKLFFGSGTQLSVL.

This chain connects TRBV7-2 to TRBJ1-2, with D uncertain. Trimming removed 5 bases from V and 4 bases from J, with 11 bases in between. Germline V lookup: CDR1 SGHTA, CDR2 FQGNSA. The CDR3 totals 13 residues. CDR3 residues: CASSTGPSYGYTF. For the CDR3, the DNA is TGTGCCAGCAGCACCGGACCCTCCTATGGCTACACCTTC.

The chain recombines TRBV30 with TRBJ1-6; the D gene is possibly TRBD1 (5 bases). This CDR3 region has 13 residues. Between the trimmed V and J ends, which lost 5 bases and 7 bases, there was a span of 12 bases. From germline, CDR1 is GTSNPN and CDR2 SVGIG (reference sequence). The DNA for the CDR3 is TGTGCCTGGTCCAAGGGGAAAAATTCACCCCTCCACTTT. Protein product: CAWSKGKNSPLHF.

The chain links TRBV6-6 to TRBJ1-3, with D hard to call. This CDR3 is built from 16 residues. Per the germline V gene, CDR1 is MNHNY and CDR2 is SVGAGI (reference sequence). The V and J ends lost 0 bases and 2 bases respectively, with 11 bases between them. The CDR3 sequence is CASSYSNLNTGNTIYF. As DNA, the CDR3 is TGTGCCAGCAGTTACTCGAACTTGAACACTGGAAACACCATATATTTT.

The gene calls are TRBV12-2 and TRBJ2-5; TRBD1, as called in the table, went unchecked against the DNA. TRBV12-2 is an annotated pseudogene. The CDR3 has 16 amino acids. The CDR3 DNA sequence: TGTGCAAGTCGTTACCAGGACAGGAGGAGAACGGAGACCCAGTACTTC. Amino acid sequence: CASRYQDRRRTETQYF.

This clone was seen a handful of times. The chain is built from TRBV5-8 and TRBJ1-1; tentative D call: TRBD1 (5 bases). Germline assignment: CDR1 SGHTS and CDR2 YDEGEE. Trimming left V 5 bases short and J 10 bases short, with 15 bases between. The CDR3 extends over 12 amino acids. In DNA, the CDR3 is TGTGCCAGCAGTCGTGGAGGGACGAGAGCTTTCTTT. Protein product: CASSRGGTRAFF. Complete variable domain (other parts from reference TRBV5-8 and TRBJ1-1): EAGVTQSPTHLIKTRGQQATLRCSPISGHTSVYWYQQALGLGLQFLLWYDEGEERNRGNFPPRFSGRQFPNYSSELNVNALELEDSALYLCASSRGGTRAFFGQGTRLTVV.

The CDR3 loop reads CASSDQREVHF. For the CDR3, the DNA is TGTGCCAGCAGTGATCAGCGAGAGGTCCACTTT. This chain connects TRBV2 to TRBJ1-6; no firm D call. The V end was cut by 3 bases, the J end by 17 bases, with 11 bases between. The germline CDR1 and CDR2 sequences are SNHLY and FYNNEI. This CDR3 has 11 amino acids.

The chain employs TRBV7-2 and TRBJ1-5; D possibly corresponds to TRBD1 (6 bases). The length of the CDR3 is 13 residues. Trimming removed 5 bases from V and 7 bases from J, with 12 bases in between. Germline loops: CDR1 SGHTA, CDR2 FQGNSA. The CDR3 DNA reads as TGTGCCAGCAGCCCACAGGGTTCGCAGCCCCAGCATTTT. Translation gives CASSPQGSQPQHF.

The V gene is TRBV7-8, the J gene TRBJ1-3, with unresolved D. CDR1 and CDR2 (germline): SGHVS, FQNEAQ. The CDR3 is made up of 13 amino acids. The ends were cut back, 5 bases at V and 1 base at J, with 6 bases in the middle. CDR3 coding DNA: TGTGCCAGCAGCCCATCATCTGGAAACACCATATATTTT. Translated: CASSPSSGNTIYF.

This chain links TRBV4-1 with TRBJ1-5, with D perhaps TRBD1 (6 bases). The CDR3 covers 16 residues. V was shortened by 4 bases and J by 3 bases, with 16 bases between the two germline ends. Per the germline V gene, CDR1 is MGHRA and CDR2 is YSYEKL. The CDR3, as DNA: TGCGCCAGCAGCCCGCGGCCGGACAGAAACAATCAGCCCCAGCATTTT. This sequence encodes CASSPRPDRNNQPQHF.